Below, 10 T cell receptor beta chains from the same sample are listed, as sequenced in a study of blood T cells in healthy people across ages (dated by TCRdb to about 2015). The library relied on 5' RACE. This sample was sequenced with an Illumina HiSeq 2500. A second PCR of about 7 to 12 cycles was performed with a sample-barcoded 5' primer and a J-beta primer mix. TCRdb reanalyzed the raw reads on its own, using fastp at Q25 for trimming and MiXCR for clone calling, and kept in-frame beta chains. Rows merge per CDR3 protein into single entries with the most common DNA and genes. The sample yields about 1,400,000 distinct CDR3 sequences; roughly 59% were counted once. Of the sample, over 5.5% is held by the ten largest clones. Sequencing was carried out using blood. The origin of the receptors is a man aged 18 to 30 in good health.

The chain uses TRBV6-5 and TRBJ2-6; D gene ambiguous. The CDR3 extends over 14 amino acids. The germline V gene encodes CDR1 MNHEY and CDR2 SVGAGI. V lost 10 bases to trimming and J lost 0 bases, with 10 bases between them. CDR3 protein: CATYPYSGANVLTF. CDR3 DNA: TGTGCCACCTACCCATACTCTGGGGCCAACGTCCTGACTTTC.

CDR3 bases: TGTGCCAGCAGTTTTGGCCAGGTCCGCGAGCAGTACTTC. Translating gives CASSFGQVREQYF. This chain links TRBV25-1 with TRBJ2-1; D remains unclear. The J call may be wrong; the DNA end is better matched by TRBJ2-7. The V gene's germline CDR1 is MGHDK and CDR2 SYGVNS. This CDR3 region has 13 residues.

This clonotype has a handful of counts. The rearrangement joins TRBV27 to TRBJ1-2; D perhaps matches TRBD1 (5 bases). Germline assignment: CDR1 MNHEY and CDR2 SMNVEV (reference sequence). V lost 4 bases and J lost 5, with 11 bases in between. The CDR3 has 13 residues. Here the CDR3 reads CASSSIQGYGYTF. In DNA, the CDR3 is TGTGCCAGCAGTTCCATCCAGGGTTATGGCTACACCTTC.

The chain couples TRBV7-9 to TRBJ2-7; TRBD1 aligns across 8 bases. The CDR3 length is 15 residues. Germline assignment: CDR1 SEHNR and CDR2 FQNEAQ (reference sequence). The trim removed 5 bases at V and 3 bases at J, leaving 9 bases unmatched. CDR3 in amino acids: CASSARQGIFYEQYF. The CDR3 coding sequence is TGTGCCAGCAGCGCCCGACAGGGGATATTCTACGAGCAGTACTTC.

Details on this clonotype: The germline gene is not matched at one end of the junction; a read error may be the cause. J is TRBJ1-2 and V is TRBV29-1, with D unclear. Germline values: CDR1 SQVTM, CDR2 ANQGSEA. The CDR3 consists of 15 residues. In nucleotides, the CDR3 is TGCAGCGTTGGTCTCTATAAGGGTGGCGACTATGACTACACCTTC. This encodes CSVGLYKGGDYDYTF.

The CDR3: CASSYLSDSDEQFF. The CDR3 DNA is TGTGCCAGCAGTTATCTAAGCGATAGCGATGAGCAGTTCTTC. V gene TRBV6-5 combines with J gene TRBJ2-1; TRBD2 is a possible D gene (5 bases). The V end lost 3 bases, the J end lost 8 bases, and 14 bases lay between the germline ends. Germline V lookup: CDR1 MNHEY, CDR2 SVGAGI. The CDR3 covers 14 residues.

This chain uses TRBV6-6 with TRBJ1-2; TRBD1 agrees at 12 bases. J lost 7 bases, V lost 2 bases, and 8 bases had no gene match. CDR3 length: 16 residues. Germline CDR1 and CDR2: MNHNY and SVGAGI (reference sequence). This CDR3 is CASSYGDRGRVGGYTF. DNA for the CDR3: TGTGCCAGCAGTTACGGGGACAGGGGGCGCGTTGGTGGCTACACCTTC.

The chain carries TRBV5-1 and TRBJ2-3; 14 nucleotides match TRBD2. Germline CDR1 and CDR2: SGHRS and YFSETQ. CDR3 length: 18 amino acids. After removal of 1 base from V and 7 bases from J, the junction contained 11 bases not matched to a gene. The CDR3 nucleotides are TGCGCCAGCAGCTTGTTAGGGGGGACTAGCGGGAGTTTCAATACGCAGTATTTT. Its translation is CASSLLGGTSGSFNTQYF.

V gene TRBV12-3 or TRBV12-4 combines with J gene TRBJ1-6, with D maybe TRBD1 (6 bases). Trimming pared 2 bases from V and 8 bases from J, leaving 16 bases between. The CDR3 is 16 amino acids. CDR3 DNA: TGTGCCAGCAGTTTATTGTCAGGGGCTTGGGATTCACCCCTCCACTTT. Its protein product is CASSLLSGAWDSPLHF.

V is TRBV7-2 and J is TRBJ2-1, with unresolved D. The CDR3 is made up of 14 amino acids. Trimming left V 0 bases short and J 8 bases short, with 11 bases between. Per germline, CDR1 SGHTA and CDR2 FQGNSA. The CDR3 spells CASSLALQGYEQFF. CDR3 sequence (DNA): TGTGCCAGCAGCTTAGCGCTGCAAGGGTATGAGCAGTTCTTC.